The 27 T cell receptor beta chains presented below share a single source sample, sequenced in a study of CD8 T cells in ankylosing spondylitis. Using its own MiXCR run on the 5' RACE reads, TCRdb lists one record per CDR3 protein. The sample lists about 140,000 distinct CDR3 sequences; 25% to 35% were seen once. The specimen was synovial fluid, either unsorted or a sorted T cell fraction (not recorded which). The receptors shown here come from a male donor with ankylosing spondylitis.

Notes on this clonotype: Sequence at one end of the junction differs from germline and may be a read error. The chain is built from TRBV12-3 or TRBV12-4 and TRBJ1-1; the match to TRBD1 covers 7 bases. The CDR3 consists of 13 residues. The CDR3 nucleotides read TGTGCCAGCAGTTTAGCAGGGGGCAGGGAAGCTCTCTTT. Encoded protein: CASSLAGGREALF.

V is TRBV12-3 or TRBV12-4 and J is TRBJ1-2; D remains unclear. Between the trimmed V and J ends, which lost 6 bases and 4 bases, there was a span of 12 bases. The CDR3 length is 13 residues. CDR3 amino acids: CASSSDTVYGYTF. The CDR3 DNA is TGTGCCAGCAGCTCTGACACCGTCTATGGCTACACCTTC.

The CDR3 region has the DNA TGCGCCAGCAGCTTAGGACAGTCATTCTACGAGCAGTACTTC. Its protein product is CASSLGQSFYEQYF. This chain connects TRBV5-1 to TRBJ2-7; D is possibly TRBD1 (6 bases). V gave up 2 bases and J gave up 3 bases, with 12 bases separating them. CDR3 length: 14 amino acids. The germline gives CDR1 SGHRS, CDR2 YFSETQ.

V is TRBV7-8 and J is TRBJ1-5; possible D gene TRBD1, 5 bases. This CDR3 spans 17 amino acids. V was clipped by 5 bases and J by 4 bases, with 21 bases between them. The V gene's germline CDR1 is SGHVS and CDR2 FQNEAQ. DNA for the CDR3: TGTGCCAGCAGCGCCAACGGGGGGGTACGGATGAATCAGCCCCAGCATTTT. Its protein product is CASSANGGVRMNQPQHF. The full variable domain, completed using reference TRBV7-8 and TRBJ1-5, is GAGVSQSPRYKVAKRGQDVALRCDPISGHVSLFWYQQALGQGPEFLTYFQNEAQLDKSGLPSDRFFAERPEGSVSTLKIQRTQQEDSAVYLCASSANGGVRMNQPQHFGDGTRLSIL.

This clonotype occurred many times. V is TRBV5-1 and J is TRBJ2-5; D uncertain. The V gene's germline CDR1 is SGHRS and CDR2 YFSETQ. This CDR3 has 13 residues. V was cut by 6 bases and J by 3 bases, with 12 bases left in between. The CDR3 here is CASNPGLKETQYF. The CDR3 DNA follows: TGCGCCAGCAACCCCGGGCTAAAAGAGACCCAGTACTTC.

The CDR3 reads CASSAGGTNNNEQFF. The DNA of the CDR3 is TGCGCCAGCAGCGCGGGTGGGACCAACAATAATGAGCAGTTCTTC. The chain carries TRBV5-1 and TRBJ2-1, with D perhaps being TRBD1 or TRBD2 (5 bases each). Between the trimmed V and J ends, which lost 4 bases and 7 bases, there was a span of 18 bases. CDR1 and CDR2 from the germline V gene are SGHRS and YFSETQ. The CDR3 contains 15 residues.

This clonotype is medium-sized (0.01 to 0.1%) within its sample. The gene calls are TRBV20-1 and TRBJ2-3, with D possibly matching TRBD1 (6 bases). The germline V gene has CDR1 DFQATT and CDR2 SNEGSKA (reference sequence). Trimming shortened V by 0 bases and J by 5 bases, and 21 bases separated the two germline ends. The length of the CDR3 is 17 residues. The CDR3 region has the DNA TGCAGTGCTAGAGACCCTCCCGGGGCAGGGGCGGGAGATACGCAGTATTTT. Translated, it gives CSARDPPGAGAGDTQYF.

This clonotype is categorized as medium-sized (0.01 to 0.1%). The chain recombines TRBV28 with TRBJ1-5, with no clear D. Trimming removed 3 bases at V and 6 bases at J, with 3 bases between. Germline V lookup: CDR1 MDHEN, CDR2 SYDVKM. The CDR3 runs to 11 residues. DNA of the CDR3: TGTGCCAGCAGTTTTGGTCAGCCCCAGCATTTT. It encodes CASSFGQPQHF.

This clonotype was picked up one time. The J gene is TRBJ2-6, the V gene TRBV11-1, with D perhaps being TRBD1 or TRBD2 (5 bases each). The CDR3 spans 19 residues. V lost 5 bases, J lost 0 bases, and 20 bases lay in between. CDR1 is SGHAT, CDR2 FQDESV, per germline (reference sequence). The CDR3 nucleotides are TGTGCCAGCAGCCCACAATCACCCAGGGACCTCTCTGGGGCCAACGTCCTGACTTTC. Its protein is CASSPQSPRDLSGANVLTF.

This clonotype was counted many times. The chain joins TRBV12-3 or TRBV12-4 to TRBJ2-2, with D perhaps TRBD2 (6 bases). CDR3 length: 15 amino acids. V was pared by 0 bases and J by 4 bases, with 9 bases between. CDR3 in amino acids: CASSLAGGVTGELFF. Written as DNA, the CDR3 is TGTGCCAGCAGTTTAGCGGGGGGTGTCACCGGGGAGCTGTTTTTT.

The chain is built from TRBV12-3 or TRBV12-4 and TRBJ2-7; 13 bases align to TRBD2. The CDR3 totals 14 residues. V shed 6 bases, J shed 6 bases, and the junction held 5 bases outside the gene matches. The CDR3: CASRSGTSGAEQYF. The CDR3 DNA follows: TGTGCCAGCAGATCCGGGACTAGCGGGGCCGAGCAGTACTTC.

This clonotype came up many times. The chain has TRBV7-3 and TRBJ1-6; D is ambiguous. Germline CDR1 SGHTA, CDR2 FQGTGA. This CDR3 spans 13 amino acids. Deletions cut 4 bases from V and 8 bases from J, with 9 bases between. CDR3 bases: TGTGCCAGCAGCTATAACAGTCATTCACCCCTCCACTTT. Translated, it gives CASSYNSHSPLHF.

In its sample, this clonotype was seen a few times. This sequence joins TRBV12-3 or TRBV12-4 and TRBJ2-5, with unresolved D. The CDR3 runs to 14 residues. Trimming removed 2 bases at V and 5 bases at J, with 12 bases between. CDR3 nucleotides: TGTGCCAGCAGTTTAAGGGTCCCGGAGGAGACCCAGTACTTC. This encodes CASSLRVPEETQYF.

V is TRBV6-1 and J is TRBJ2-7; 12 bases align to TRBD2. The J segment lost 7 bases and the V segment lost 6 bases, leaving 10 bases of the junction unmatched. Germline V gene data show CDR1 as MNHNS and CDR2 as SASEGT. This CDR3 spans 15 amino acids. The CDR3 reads CASSAQRLAGVEQYF. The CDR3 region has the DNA TGTGCCAGCAGCGCTCAGAGACTAGCGGGGGTAGAGCAGTACTTC.

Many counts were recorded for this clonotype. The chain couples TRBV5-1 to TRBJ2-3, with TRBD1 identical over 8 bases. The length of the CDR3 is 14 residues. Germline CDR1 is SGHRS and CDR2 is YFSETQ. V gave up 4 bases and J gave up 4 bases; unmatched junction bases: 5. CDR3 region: CASSGRGRPDTQYF. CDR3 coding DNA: TGCGCCAGCAGCGGCAGGGGGCGCCCAGATACGCAGTATTTT.

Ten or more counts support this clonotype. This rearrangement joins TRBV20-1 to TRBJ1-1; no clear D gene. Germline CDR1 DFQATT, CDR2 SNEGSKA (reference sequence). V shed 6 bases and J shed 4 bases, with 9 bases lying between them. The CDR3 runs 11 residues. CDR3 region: CSARRVTEAFF. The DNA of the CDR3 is TGCAGTGCACGACGTGTCACTGAAGCTTTCTTT.

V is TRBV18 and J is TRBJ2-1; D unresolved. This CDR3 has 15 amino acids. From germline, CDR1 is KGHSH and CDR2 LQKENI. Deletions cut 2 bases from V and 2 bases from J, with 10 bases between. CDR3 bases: TGTGCCAGCTCACCAGAGGCCCAGGCCTACAATGAGCAGTTCTTC. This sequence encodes CASSPEAQAYNEQFF.

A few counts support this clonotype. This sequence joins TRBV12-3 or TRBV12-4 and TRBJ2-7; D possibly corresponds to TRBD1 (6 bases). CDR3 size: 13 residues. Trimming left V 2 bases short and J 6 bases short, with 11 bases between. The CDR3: CASSLSQGTEQYF. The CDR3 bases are TGTGCCAGCAGTTTATCCCAGGGGACCGAGCAGTACTTC.

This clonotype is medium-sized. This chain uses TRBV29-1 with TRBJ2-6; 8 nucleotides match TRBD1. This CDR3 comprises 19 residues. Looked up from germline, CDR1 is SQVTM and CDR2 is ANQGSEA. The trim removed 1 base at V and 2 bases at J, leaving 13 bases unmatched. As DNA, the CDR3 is TGCAGCGTTGAAGTCGGTTTAGGACAGGGAGATACTGGGGCCAACGTCCTGACTTTC. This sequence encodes CSVEVGLGQGDTGANVLTF.

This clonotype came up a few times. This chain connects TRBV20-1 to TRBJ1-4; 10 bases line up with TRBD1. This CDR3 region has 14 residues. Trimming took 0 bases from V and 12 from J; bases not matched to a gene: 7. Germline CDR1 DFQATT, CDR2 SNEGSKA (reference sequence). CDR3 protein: CSARDKGQGKQLFF. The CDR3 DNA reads TGCAGTGCTAGAGACAAGGGACAGGGGAAGCAACTGTTTTTT.

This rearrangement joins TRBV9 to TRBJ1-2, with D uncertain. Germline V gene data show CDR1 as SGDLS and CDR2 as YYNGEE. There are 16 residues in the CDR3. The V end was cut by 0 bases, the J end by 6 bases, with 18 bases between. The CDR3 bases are TGTGCCAGCAGCGTAGCGCCCCCGATCGAGGAGGATGGCTACACCTTC. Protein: CASSVAPPIEEDGYTF.

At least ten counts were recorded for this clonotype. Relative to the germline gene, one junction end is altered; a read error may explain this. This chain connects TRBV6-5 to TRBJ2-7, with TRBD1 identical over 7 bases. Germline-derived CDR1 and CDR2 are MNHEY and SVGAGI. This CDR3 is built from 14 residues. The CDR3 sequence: CASSEGQRSYAQYF. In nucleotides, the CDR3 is TGTGCCAGCAGCGAGGGACAGAGATCCTACGCGCAGTACTTC.

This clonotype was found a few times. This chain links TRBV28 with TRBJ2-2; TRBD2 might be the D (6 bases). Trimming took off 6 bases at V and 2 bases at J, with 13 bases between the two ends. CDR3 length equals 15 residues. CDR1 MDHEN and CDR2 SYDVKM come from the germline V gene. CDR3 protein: CASRPEGLNTGELFF. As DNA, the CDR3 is TGTGCCAGCAGGCCGGAGGGACTTAACACCGGGGAGCTGTTTTTT.

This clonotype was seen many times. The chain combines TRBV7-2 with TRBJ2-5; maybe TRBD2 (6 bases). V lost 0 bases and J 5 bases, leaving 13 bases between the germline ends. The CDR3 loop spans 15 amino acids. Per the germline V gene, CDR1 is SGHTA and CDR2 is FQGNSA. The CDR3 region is CASSLARGTLETQYF. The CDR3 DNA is TGTGCCAGCAGCTTAGCTAGAGGGACTCTGGAGACCCAGTACTTC.

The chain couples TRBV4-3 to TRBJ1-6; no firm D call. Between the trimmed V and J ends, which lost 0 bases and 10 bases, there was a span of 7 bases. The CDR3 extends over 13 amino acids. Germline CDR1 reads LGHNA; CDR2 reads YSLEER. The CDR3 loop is CASSQEVGSPLHF. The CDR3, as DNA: TGCGCCAGCAGCCAAGAGGTGGGCTCACCCCTCCACTTT.

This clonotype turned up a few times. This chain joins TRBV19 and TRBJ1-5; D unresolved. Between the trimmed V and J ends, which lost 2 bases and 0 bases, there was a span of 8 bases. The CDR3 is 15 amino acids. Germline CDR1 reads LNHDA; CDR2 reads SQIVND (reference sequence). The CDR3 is CASSIPGNSNQPQHF. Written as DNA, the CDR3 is TGTGCCAGTAGTATACCCGGAAATAGCAATCAGCCCCAGCATTTT.

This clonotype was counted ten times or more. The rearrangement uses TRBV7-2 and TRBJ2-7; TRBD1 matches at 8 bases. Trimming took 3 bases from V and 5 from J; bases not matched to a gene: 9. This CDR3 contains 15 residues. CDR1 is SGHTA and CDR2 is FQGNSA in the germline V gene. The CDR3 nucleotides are TGTGCCAGCAGCTTGCGGGGACAGGATTACGACGAGCAGTACTTC. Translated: CASSLRGQDYDEQYF. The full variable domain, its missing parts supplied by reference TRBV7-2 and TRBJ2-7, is GAGVSQSPSNKVTEKGKDVELRCDPISGHTALYWYRQSLGQGLEFLIYFQGNSAPDKSGLPSDRFSAERTGGSVSTLTIQRTQQEDSAVYLCASSLRGQDYDEQYFGPGTRLTVT.